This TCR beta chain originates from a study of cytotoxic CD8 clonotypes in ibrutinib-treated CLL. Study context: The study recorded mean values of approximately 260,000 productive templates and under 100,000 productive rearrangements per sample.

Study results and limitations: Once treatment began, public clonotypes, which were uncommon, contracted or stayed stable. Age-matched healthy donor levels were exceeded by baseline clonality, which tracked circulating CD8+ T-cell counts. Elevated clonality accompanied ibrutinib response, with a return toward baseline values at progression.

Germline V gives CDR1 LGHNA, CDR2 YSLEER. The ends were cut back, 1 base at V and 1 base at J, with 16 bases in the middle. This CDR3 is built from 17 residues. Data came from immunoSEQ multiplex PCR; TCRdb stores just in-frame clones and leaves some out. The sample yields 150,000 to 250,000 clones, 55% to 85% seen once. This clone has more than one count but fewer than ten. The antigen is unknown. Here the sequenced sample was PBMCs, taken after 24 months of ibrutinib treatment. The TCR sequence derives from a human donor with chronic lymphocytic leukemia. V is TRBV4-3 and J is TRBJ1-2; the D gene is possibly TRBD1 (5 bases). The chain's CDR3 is CASSQVPIQGINYGYTF. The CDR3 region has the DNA TGCGCCAGCAGCCAAGTTCCTATCCAGGGTATTAACTATGGCTACACCTTC.